This TCR beta chain emerged from a study of blood T cell repertoires in COVID-19. This clone was found once. J lost 2 bases, V lost 6 bases, and 6 bases had no gene match. Germline V gives CDR1 SGHRS, CDR2 YFSETQ. CDR3 length: 15 amino acids. The protocol was immunoSEQ multiplex PCR, while the TCRdb copy is restricted to in-frame clones and leaves out a portion. The top ten clones hold around 2.8% of a sample with roughly 150,000 clones, roughly 73% of them seen once. The V call is TRBV5-1, the J call TRBJ2-3; TRBD2 matches at 10 bases. The receptor was isolated from a man between 65 and 85 years old with acute or convalescent COVID-19. The specimen was peripheral blood. The CDR3 DNA reads as TGCGCCAGCACCCCCCTAGCGGGAGTCACAGATACGCAGTATTTT. Translated, it gives CASTPLAGVTDTQYF.